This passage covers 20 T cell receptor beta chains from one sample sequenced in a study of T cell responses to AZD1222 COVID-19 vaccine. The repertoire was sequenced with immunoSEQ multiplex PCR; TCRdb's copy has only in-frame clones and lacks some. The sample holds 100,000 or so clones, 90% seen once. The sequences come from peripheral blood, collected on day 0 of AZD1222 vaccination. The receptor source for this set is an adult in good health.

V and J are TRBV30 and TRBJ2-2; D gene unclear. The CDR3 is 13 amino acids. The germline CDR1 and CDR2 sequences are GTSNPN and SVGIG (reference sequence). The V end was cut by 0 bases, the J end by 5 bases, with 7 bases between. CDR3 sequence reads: CAWSVSRTGELFF. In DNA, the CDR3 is TGTGCCTGGAGTGTGTCGAGAACCGGGGAGCTGTTTTTT.

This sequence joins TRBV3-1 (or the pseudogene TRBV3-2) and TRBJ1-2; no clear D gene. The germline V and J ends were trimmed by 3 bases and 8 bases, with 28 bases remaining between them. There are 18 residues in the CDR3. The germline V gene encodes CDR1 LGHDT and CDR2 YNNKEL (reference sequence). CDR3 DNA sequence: TGTGCCAGCAGCCACCGTCAGAGGTGGGCAGTCACCCCTGGAGGCTACACCTTC. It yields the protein CASSHRQRWAVTPGGYTF.

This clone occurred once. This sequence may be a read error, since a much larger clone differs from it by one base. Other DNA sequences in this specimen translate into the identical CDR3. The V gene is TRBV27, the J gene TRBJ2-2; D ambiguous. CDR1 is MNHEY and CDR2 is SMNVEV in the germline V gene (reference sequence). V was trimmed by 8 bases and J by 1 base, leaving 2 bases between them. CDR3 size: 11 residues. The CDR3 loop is CASQNTGELFF. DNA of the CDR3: TGTGCCAGCCAGAACACCGGGGAGCTGTTTTTT.

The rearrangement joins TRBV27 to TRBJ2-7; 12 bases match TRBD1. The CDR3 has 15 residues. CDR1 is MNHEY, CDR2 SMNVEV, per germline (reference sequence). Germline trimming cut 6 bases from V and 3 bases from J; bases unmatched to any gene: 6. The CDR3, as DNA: TGTGCCAGCAGGTCCGGGACAGGGGGCTTCTACGAGCAGTACTTC. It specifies CASRSGTGGFYEQYF.

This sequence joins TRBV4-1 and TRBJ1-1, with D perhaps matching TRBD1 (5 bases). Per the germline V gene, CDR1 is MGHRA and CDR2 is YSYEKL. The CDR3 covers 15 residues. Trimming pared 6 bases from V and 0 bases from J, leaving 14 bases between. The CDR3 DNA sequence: TGCGCCAGCAGGGCTCCGGGGGGGGTGAACACTGAAGCTTTCTTT. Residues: CASRAPGGVNTEAFF.

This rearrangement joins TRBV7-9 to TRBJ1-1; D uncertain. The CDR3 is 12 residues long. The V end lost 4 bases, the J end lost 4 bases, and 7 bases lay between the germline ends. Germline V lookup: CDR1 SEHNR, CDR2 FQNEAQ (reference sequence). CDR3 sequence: CASSWASTEAFF. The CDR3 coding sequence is TGTGCCAGCAGCTGGGCATCCACTGAAGCTTTCTTT. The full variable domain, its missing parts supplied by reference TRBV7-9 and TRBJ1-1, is DTGVSQNPRHKITKRGQNVTFRCDPISEHNRLYWYRQTLGQGPEFLTYFQNEAQLEKSRLLSDRFSAERPKGSFSTLEIQRTEQGDSAMYLCASSWASTEAFFGQGTRLTVV.

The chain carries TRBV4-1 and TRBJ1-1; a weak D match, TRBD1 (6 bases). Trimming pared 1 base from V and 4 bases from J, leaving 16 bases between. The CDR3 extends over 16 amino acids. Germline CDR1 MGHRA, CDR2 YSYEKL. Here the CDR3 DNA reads TGCGCCAGCAGCCAAGGCTACCGGGGAGGGGGCACTGAAGCTTTCTTT. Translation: CASSQGYRGGGTEAFF.

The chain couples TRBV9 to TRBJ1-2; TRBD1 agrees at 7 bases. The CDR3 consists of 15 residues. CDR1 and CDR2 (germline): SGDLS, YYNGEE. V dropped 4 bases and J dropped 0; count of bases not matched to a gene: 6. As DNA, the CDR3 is TGTGCCAGCAGCCCACCAGGGGGATCTAACTATGGCTACACCTTC. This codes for CASSPPGGSNYGYTF.

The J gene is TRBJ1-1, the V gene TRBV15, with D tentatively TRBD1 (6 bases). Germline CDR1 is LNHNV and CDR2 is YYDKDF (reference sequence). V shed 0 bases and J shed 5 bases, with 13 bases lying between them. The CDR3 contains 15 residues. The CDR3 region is CATSRDQGYGTEAFF. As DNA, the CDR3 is TGTGCCACCAGCAGAGATCAGGGGTATGGGACTGAAGCTTTCTTT. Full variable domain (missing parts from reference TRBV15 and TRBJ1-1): DAMVIQNPRYQVTQFGKPVTLSCSQTLNHNVMYWYQQKSSQAPKLLFHYYDKDFNNEADTPDNFQSRRPNTSFCFLDIRSPGLGDTAMYLCATSRDQGYGTEAFFGQGTRLTVV.

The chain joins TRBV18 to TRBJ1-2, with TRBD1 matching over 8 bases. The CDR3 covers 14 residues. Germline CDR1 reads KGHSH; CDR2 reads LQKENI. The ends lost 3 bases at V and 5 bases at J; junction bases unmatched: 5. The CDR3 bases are TGTGCCAGCTCACCGCCTGGGACAGGTTATGGCTACACCTTC. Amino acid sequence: CASSPPGTGYGYTF. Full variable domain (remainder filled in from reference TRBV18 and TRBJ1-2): NAGVMQNPRHLVRRRGQEARLRCSPMKGHSHVYWYRQLPEEGLKFMVYLQKENIIDESGMPKERFSAEFPKEGPSILRIQQVVRGDSAAYFCASSPPGTGYGYTFGSGTRLTVV.

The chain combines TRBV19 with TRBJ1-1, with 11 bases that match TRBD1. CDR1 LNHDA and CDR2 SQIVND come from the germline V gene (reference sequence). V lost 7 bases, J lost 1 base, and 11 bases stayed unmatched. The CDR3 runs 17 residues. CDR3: CASTWSGDRGTNTEAFF. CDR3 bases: TGTGCCAGTACCTGGTCCGGGGACAGGGGGACGAACACTGAAGCTTTCTTT.

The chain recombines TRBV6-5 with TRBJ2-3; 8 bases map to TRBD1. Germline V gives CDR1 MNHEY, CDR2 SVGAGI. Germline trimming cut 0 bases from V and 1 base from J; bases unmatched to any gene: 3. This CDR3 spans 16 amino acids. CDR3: CASSYSWTGRTDTQYF. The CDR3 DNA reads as TGTGCCAGCAGTTACTCCTGGACAGGGCGCACAGATACGCAGTATTTT.

CDR3 sequence: CASSFDQQGVAFF. The CDR3, as DNA: TGCGCCAGCAGCTTTGACCAACAGGGGGTCGCTTTCTTT. The V gene is TRBV5-1, the J gene TRBJ1-1, with 8 bases matching TRBD1. The CDR3 consists of 13 residues. CDR1 and CDR2 from the germline V gene are SGHRS and YFSETQ. J was trimmed by 11 bases and V by 2 bases; bases with no gene match: 8.

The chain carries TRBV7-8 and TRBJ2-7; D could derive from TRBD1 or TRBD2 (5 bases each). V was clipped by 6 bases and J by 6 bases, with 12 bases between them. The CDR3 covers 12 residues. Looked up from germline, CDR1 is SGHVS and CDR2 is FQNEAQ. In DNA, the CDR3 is TGTGCCAGCAGTCGAGGGGCAGTCGAGCAGTACTTC. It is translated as CASSRGAVEQYF. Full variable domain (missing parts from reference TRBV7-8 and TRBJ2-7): GAGVSQSPRYKVAKRGQDVALRCDPISGHVSLFWYQQALGQGPEFLTYFQNEAQLDKSGLPSDRFFAERPEGSVSTLKIQRTQQEDSAVYLCASSRGAVEQYFGPGTRLTVT.

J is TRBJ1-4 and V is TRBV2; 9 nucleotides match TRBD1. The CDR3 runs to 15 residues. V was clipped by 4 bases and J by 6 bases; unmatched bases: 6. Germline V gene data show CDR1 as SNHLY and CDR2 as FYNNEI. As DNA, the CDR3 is TGTGCCAGCAGTGTAGCTGGACAGGGGTATGAAAAACTGTTTTTT. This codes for CASSVAGQGYEKLFF.

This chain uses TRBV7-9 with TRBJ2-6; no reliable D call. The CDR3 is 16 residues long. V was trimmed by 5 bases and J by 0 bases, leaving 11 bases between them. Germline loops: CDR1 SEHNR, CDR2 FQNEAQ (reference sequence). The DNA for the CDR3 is TGTGCCAGCAGCCCAGGACGGAACTCTGGGGCCAACGTCCTGACTTTC. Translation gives CASSPGRNSGANVLTF.

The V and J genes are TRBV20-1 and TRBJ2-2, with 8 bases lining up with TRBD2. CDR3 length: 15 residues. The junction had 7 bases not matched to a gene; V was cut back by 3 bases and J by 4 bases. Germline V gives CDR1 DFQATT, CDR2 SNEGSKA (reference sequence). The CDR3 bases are TGCAGTGCTAGTTTCGGGGGGGCCCCCACCGGGGAGCTGTTTTTT. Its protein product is CSASFGGAPTGELFF.

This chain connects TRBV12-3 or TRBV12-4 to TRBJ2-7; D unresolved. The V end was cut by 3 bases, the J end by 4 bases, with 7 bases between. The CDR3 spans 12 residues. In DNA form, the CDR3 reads TGTGCCAGCAGTTTTAGGTCTTACGAGCAGTACTTC. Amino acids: CASSFRSYEQYF.

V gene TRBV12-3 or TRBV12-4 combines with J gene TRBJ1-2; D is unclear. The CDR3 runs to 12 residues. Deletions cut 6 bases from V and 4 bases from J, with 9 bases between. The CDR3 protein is CASSQISYGYTF. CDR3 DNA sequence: TGTGCCAGCAGCCAAATTAGCTATGGCTACACCTTC.

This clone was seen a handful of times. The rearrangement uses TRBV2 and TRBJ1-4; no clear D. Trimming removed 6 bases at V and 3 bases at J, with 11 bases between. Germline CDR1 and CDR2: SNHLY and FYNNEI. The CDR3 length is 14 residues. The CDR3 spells CASRDLRANEKLFF. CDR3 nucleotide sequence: TGTGCCAGCAGGGACCTTCGAGCTAATGAAAAACTGTTTTTT.